These 2 T cell receptor beta chains share one sample of origin, sequenced in a study of blood T cell repertoires in COVID-19. Method: immunoSEQ multiplex PCR; TCRdb's copy keeps in-frame clones and lacks some. The sample lists approximately 67,000 clones, around 85% occurring once. Source material: peripheral blood. These receptors originate from a woman older than 75 with acute or convalescent COVID-19.

The chain's CDR3 is CASTLGTGEKLFF. CDR3 coding DNA: TGTGCCAGCACCCTCGGGACAGGGGAAAAACTGTTTTTT. The gene calls are TRBV3-1 (or the pseudogene TRBV3-2) and TRBJ1-4, with TRBD1 matching over 9 bases. With V trimmed by 7 bases and J by 8 bases, 5 bases remained unmatched. CDR1 and CDR2 from the germline V gene are LGHDT and YNNKEL (reference sequence). The CDR3 totals 13 residues.

The chain employs TRBV5-4 and TRBJ1-2, with 8 bases that match TRBD1. CDR3 length equals 15 residues. V shed 2 bases, J shed 8 bases, and the junction held 11 bases outside the gene matches. In germline, CDR1 is SGHNT, CDR2 YYREEE (reference sequence). CDR3 amino acids: CASSFDRGRTGGYTF. The CDR3 DNA follows: TGTGCCAGCAGCTTTGACAGGGGCAGAACGGGGGGCTACACCTTC.